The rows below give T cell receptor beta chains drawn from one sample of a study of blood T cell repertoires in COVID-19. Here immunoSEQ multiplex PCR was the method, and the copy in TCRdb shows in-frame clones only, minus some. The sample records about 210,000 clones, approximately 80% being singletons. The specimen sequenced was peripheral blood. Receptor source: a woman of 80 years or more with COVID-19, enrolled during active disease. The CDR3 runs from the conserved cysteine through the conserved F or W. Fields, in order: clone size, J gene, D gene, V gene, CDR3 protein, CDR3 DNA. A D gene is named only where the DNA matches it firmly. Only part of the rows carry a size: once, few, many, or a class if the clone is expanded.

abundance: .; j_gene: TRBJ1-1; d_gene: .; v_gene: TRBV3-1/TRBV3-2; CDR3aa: CASSPVFDTEAFF; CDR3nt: TGTGCCAGCAGCCCCGTATTCGACACTGAAGCTTTCTTT
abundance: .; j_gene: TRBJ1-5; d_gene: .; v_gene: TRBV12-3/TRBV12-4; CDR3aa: CASSPARGQPQHF; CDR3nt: TGTGCCAGCAGTCCGGCGCGGGGTCAGCCCCAGCATTTT
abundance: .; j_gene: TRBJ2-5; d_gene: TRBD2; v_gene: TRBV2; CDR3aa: CASFLSAGGETQYF; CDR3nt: TGTGCCAGCTTCCTTAGCGCGGGGGGGGAGACCCAGTACTTC
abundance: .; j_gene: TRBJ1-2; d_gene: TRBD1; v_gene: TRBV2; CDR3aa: CASAEGTGLEGYTF; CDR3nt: TGTGCCAGCGCTGAGGGGACAGGGCTGGAGGGCTACACCTTC
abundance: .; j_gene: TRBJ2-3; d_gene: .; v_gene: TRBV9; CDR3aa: CASSVPRAGLPPTDTQYF; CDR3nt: TGTGCCAGCAGCGTACCCCGTGCGGGACTTCCCCCCACAGATACGCAGTATTTT
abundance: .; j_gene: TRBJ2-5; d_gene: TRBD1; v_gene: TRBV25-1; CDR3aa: CASSDRDRGEETQYF; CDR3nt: TGTGCCAGCAGTGACCGGGACAGGGGAGAGGAGACCCAGTACTTC
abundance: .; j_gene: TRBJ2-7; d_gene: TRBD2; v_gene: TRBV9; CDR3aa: CASSSGGLVSEQYF; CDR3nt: TGTGCCAGCAGCTCGGGGGGGTTAGTCTCCGAGCAGTACTTC
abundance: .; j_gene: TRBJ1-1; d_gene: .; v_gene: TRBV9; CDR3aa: CASSVGSDGGIPSF; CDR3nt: TGTGCCAGCAGCGTAGGAAGCGACGGTGGCATCCCGAGCTTT
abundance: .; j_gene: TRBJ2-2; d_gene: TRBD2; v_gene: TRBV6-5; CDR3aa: CASTLSGGTGELFF; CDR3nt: TGTGCTAGCACCCTTAGCGGGGGGACCGGGGAGCTGTTTTTT
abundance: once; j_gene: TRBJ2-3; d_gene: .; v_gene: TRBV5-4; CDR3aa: CASSLGGVDTQYF; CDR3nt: TGTGCCAGCAGCTTGGGGGGGGTGGATACGCAGTATTTT
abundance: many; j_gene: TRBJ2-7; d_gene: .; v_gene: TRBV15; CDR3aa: CATSRERTEYYEQYF; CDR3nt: TGTGCCACCAGCAGAGAAAGGACAGAGTACTACGAGCAGTACTTC
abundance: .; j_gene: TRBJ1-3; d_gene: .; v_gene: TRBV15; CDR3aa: CATSRQGGNTIYF; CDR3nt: TGTGCCACCAGCAGACAGGGTGGAAACACCATATATTTT
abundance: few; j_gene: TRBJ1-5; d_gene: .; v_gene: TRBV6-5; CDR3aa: CASSLRGGGQPQHF; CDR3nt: TGTGCCAGCAGCCTACGGGGGGGTGGTCAGCCCCAGCATTTT
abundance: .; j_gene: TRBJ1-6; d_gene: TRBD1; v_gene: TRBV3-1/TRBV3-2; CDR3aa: CASSQVGGQGNSPLHF; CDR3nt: TGTGCCAGCAGCCAAGTTGGTGGACAGGGGAATTCACCCCTCCACTTT
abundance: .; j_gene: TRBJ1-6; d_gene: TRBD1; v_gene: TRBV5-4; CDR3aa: CASSRQGRERSPLHF; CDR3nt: TGTGCCAGCAGCCGACAGGGCAGGGAAAGGTCACCCCTCCACTTT
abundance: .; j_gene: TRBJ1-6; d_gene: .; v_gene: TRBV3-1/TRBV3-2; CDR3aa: CASSHHRDNSPLHF; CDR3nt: TGTGCCAGCAGCCACCACAGGGATAATTCACCCCTCCACTTT
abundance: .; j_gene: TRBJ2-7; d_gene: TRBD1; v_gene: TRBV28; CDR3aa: CASRPGTGGPSSYEQYF; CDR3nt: TGTGCCAGCAGACCCGGGACAGGGGGCCCCAGCTCCTACGAGCAGTACTTC
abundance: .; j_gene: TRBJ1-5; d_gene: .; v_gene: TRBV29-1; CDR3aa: CSVRTGHQPQHF; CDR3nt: TGCAGCGTTCGAACAGGTCATCAGCCCCAGCATTTT
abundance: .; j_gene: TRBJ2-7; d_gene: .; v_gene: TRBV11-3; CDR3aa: CASSGGNSYEQYF; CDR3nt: TGTGCCAGCAGCGGGGGCAATTCCTACGAGCAGTACTTC
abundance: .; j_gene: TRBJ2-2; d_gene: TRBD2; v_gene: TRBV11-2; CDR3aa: CASSPTSPSRELFF; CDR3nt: TGTGCCAGCAGCCCGACTAGCCCAAGCAGGGAGCTGTTTTTT
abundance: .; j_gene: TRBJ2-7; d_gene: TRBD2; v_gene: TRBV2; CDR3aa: CADPRGGASGYF; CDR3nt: TGTGCCGACCCCCGGGGGGGAGCGAGCGGGTACTTC
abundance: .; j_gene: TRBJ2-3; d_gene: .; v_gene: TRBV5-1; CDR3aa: CASSSFTDSTDTQYF; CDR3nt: TGCGCCAGCAGCTCGTTCACAGATAGCACAGATACGCAGTATTTT
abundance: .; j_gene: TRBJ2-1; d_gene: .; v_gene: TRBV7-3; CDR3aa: CASSLGLLDRRGNEQFF; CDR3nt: TGTGCCAGCAGCTTAGGGTTATTGGACAGACGGGGCAATGAGCAGTTCTTC
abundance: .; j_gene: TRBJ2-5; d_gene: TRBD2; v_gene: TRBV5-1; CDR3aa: CASSPGGALETQYF; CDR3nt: TGCGCCAGCAGCCCCGGGGGGGCACTAGAGACCCAGTACTTC
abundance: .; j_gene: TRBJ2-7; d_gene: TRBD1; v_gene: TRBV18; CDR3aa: CASSQNRGQEQYF; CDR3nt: TGTGCCAGCTCCCAAAACAGGGGGCAGGAGCAGTACTTC
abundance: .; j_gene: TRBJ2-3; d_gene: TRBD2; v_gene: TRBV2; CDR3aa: CASTVLAGGSDTQYF; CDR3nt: TGTGCCAGCACCGTGCTAGCGGGAGGGTCCGATACGCAGTATTTT
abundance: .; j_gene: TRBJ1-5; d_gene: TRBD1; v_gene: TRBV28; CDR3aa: CASSETGSQPQHF; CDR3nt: TGTGCCAGCAGTGAGACAGGGTCTCAGCCCCAGCATTTT
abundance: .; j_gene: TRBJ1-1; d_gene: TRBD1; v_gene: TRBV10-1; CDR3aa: CASSIGQAKNTEAFF; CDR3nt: TGCGCCAGCAGTATCGGACAGGCTAAGAACACTGAAGCTTTCTTT
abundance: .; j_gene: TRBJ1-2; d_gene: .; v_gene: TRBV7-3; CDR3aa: CASSSTGGYGYTF; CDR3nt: TGTGCCAGCAGCTCCACTGGAGGTTATGGCTACACCTTC
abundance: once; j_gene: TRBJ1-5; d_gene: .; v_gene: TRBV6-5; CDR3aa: CASRETVRQPQHF; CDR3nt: TGTGCCAGCAGAGAGACAGTCCGCCAGCCCCAGCATTTT
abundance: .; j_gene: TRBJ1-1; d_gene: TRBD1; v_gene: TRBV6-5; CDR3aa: CASSRQGQGTAEAFF; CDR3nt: TGTGCCAGCAGCCGGCAGGGACAGGGGACAGCTGAAGCTTTCTTT
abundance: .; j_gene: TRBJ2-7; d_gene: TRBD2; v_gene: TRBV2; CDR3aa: CASSRWDYSTEQYF; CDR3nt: TGTGCCAGCAGCAGGTGGGACTACTCTACGGAGCAGTACTTC
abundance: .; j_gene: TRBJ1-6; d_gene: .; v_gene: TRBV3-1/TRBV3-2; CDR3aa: CASMPGAPAPLHF; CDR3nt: TGTGCCAGCATGCCAGGCGCGCCGGCACCCCTCCACTTT
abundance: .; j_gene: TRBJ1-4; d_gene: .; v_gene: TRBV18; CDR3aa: CASSPTATNEKLFF; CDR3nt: TGTGCCAGCTCACCGACAGCAACTAATGAAAAACTGTTTTTT
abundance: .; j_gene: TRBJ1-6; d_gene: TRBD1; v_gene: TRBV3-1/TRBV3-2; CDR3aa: CASSPGTGPYNSPLHF; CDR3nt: TGTGCCAGCAGCCCCGGGACAGGCCCCTATAATTCACCCCTCCACTTT
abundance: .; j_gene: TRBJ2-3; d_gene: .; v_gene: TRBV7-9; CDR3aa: CASSLSGGRADTQYF; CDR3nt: TGTGCCAGCAGCTTATCGGGGGGCAGGGCAGATACGCAGTATTTT
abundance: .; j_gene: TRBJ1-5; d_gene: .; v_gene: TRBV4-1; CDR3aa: CASSQDPRVGYGNQPQHF; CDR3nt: TGCGCCAGCAGCCAAGACCCCAGGGTGGGGTATGGCAATCAGCCCCAGCATTTT
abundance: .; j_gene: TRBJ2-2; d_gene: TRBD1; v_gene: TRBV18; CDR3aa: CASSPGARGQNTGELFF; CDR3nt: TGTGCCAGCTCACCCGGGGCCAGGGGGCAGAACACCGGGGAGCTGTTTTTT
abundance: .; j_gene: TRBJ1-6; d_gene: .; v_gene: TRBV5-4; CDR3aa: CASSLFIESSYNSPLHF; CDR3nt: TGTGCCAGCAGCTTGTTTATCGAGAGCTCCTATAATTCACCCCTCCACTTT
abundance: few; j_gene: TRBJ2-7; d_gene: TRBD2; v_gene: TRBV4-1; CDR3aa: CASSQGPSGAYEQYF; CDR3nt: TGCGCCAGCAGCCAAGGTCCTAGCGGGGCCTACGAGCAGTACTTC
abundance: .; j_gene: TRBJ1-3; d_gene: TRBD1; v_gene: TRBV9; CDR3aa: CASSGPRGTGKSIYF; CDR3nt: TGTGCCAGCAGCGGCCCCCGGGGGACAGGGAAGTCCATATATTTT
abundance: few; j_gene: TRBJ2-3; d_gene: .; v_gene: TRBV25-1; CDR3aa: CASSVQATDTQYF; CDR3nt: TGTGCCAGCAGTGTTCAGGCCACAGATACGCAGTATTTT
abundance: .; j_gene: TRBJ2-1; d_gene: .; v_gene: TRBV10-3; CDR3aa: CAISDQGRQQFF; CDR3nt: TGTGCCATCAGTGATCAGGGTAGACAGCAGTTCTTC
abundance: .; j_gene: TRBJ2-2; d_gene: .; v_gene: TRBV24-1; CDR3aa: CATSDSASPRGLTGELFF; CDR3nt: TGTGCCACCAGTGACAGTGCCAGTCCGCGGGGGCTAACCGGGGAGCTGTTTTTT
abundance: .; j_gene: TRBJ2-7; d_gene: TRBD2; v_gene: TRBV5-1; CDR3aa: CASSPPGLAGVYEQYF; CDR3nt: TGCGCCAGCAGCCCCCCGGGACTAGCGGGAGTCTACGAGCAGTACTTC
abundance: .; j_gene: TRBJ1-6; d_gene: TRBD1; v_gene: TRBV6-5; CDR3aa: CASSTTGANSPLHF; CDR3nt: TGTGCCAGCAGTACGACAGGGGCTAATTCACCCCTCCACTTT
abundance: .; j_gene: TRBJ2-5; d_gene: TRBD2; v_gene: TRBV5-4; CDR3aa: CATQAPGGAPGAQYF; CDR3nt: TGTGCCACCCAGGCCCCGGGAGGGGCGCCTGGGGCCCAGTACTTC
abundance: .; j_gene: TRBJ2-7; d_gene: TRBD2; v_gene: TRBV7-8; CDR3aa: CASSSSGGSFREQYF; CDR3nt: TGTGCCAGCAGCTCAAGCGGGGGGTCCTTTAGGGAGCAGTACTTC
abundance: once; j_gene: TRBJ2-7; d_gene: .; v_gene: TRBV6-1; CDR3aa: CASSEVSGNEQYF; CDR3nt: TGTGCCAGCAGTGAGGTTTCAGGGAACGAGCAGTACTTC
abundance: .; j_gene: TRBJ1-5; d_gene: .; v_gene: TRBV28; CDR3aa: CASHSQGQPQHF; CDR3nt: TGTGCCAGCCACTCCCAGGGTCAGCCCCAGCATTTT